A single sample is the source of the 21 T cell receptor beta chains below, sequenced in a study of T cell responses to AZD1222 COVID-19 vaccine. Clones were sequenced by immunoSEQ multiplex PCR, and TCRdb holds only the in-frame ones, with some missing. This sample carries around 130,000 clones, 93% of them seen once, and the ten largest clones take under 3.5%. The specimen comprised peripheral blood, sampled on day 0 of AZD1222 vaccination. Receptors originate from an adult in good health.

The CDR3 DNA is TGCAGCGTAGCTAGCGGATACGAGCAGTACTTC. Translation gives CSVASGYEQYF. The chain has TRBV29-1 and TRBJ2-7; TRBD2 matches at 7 bases. The CDR3 consists of 11 residues. CDR1 is SQVTM and CDR2 is ANQGSEA in the germline V gene. Unmatched junction bases numbered 3, after V lost 6 bases and J lost 4 bases.

V gene TRBV4-1 combines with J gene TRBJ1-4; D not certain. V was clipped by 1 base and J by 2 bases, with 8 bases between them. From germline, CDR1 is MGHRA and CDR2 YSYEKL. CDR3 length: 15 amino acids. This chain's CDR3 is CASSQVYGTNEKLFF. CDR3 DNA: TGCGCCAGCAGCCAAGTTTACGGCACTAATGAAAAACTGTTTTTT.

The genes are TRBV7-9 and TRBJ1-4, with D possibly matching TRBD1 (5 bases). CDR3 length equals 14 residues. Trimming pared 1 base from V and 8 bases from J, leaving 11 bases between. Germline assignment: CDR1 SEHNR and CDR2 FQNEAQ (reference sequence). CDR3 residues: CASSLGAGREKLFF. DNA for the CDR3: TGTGCCAGCAGCTTAGGGGCAGGGAGAGAAAAACTGTTTTTT.

V is TRBV7-2 and J is TRBJ1-1; D is undetermined. The CDR3 has 13 residues. Germline values: CDR1 SGHTA, CDR2 FQGNSA. Trimming stripped 3 bases from V and 1 base from J, with 6 bases between. The CDR3 DNA follows: TGTGCCAGCAGCTTCGCCCCGAACACTGAAGCTTTCTTT. Protein product: CASSFAPNTEAFF.

The genes are TRBV3-1 (or the pseudogene TRBV3-2) and TRBJ2-5; D not certain. V was pared by 1 base and J by 5 bases, with 11 bases between. CDR1 and CDR2 (germline): LGHDT, YNNKEL (reference sequence). This CDR3 contains 14 residues. Here the CDR3 reads CASSQGWVLETQYF. CDR3 coding DNA: TGTGCCAGCAGCCAAGGGTGGGTGCTGGAGACCCAGTACTTC.

This clone turned up a few times. The sample contains more than one DNA sequence encoding this CDR3. The rearrangement links TRBV7-2 to TRBJ1-1; D possibly corresponds to TRBD1 (6 bases). V gave up 4 bases and J gave up 1 base, with 7 bases separating them. This CDR3 has 13 residues. Germline values: CDR1 SGHTA, CDR2 FQGNSA. CDR3 nucleotides: TGTGCCAGCAGCTCGGACAGGAACACTGAAGCTTTCTTT. This translates into CASSSDRNTEAFF.

This clone was seen a few times. The chain combines TRBV7-9 with TRBJ1-1, with 8 bases that match TRBD1. CDR3 length: 15 amino acids. Per germline, CDR1 SEHNR and CDR2 FQNEAQ (reference sequence). Trimming took 5 bases from V and 4 from J; bases not matched to a gene: 9. This chain's CDR3 is CASSQLTGAGTEAFF. CDR3 in DNA: TGTGCCAGCAGCCAACTGACAGGGGCGGGCACTGAAGCTTTCTTT.

This chain uses TRBV4-3 with TRBJ1-1, with TRBD1 identical over 10 bases. Germline lookup yields CDR1 LGHNA and CDR2 YSLEER. The CDR3 has 17 amino acids. Trimming cost V 0 bases and J 4 bases; bases outside gene matches: 8. The CDR3 is CASSQDLMGQGPTEAFF. The CDR3 region has the DNA TGCGCCAGCAGCCAAGATTTAATGGGACAGGGGCCCACTGAAGCTTTCTTT.

The rearrangement links TRBV2 to TRBJ1-1, with 12 nucleotides matching TRBD1. This CDR3 has 14 residues. The germline gives CDR1 SNHLY, CDR2 FYNNEI. Trimming cost V 8 bases and J 4 bases; bases outside gene matches: 5. In nucleotides, the CDR3 is TGTGCCAGCGGGGGACAGGGGGCGCCCACTGAAGCTTTCTTT. Amino acids: CASGGQGAPTEAFF.

CDR3 loop: CASRSDRGLYYEQYF. The CDR3, as DNA: TGTGCCAGCAGATCTGACAGGGGGCTTTACTACGAGCAGTACTTC. The chain combines TRBV6-5 with TRBJ2-7, with 10 bases that match TRBD1. Germline trimming cut 6 bases from V and 3 bases from J; bases unmatched to any gene: 8. Germline lookup yields CDR1 MNHEY and CDR2 SVGAGI. CDR3 size: 15 residues.

The V gene is TRBV5-6, the J gene TRBJ1-5; a possible D gene is TRBD1 (6 bases). Trimming stripped 3 bases from V and 6 bases from J, with 13 bases between. The germline gives CDR1 SGHDT, CDR2 YYEEEE. The CDR3 is 14 amino acids. The CDR3 sequence is CASSSLTGSQPQHF. CDR3 nucleotide sequence: TGTGCCAGCAGCTCCCTCACAGGGTCTCAGCCCCAGCATTTT.

The chain joins TRBV10-3 to TRBJ2-7, with 8 bases aligning to TRBD2. Per the germline V gene, CDR1 is ENHRY and CDR2 is SYGVKD. The J segment lost 3 bases and the V segment lost 6 bases, leaving 4 bases of the junction unmatched. The CDR3 spans 13 residues. CDR3 coding DNA: TGTGCCATCAGGGGTAGCGGGATCTACGAGCAGTACTTC. It is translated as CAIRGSGIYEQYF.

The chain uses TRBV20-1 and TRBJ1-1, with D unclear. Deletions cut 7 bases from V and 10 bases from J, with 13 bases between. The CDR3 covers 10 residues. Germline CDR1 is DFQATT and CDR2 is SNEGSKA (reference sequence). The CDR3 coding sequence is TGCAGTGTGAATAGCGGTAGAGCTTTCTTT. Its protein is CSVNSGRAFF.

The rearrangement links TRBV7-9 to TRBJ1-1; weak D call: TRBD1 (5 bases). CDR1 and CDR2 from the germline V gene are SEHNR and FQNEAQ (reference sequence). Trimming removed 4 bases from V and 3 bases from J, with 9 bases in between. The CDR3 consists of 13 residues. CDR3 amino acids: CASSWGWDTEAFF. CDR3 sequence (DNA): TGTGCCAGCAGCTGGGGGTGGGACACTGAAGCTTTCTTT. The entire variable domain, with the rest obtained from reference TRBV7-9 and TRBJ1-1, is as follows: DTGVSQNPRHKITKRGQNVTFRCDPISEHNRLYWYRQTLGQGPEFLTYFQNEAQLEKSRLLSDRFSAERPKGSFSTLEIQRTEQGDSAMYLCASSWGWDTEAFFGQGTRLTVV.

This chain links TRBV9 with TRBJ2-2; D remains unclear. Germline CDR1 is SGDLS and CDR2 is YYNGEE. The CDR3 spans 15 residues. The V gene lost 0 bases and the J gene lost 1 base, with 7 bases spanning the gap. The CDR3 nucleotides are TGTGCCAGCAGCGTAGCTGCAGGGAACACCGGGGAGCTGTTTTTT. Protein: CASSVAAGNTGELFF.

The chain joins TRBV19 to TRBJ1-2; perhaps TRBD1 as D (5 bases). Germline V gene sequence: CDR1 LNHDA, CDR2 SQIVND (reference sequence). With 9 bases removed from V and 7 bases from J, the gap between germline ends came to 15 bases. The CDR3 has 12 residues. As DNA, the CDR3 is TGTGCCAGCATCGGGGGAATCCGTGGCTACACCTTC. Encoded protein: CASIGGIRGYTF.

The chain recombines TRBV7-3 with TRBJ2-7; D gene uncertain. The ends were cut back, 2 bases at V and 2 bases at J, with 10 bases in the middle. This CDR3 contains 14 residues. The V gene's germline CDR1 is SGHTA and CDR2 FQGTGA. CDR3 nucleotide sequence: TGTGCCAGCAGCTTAGGGTTAGGAGCCTACGAGCAGTACTTC. Protein product: CASSLGLGAYEQYF.

The J gene is TRBJ1-5, the V gene TRBV11-2; D not resolved. V dropped 4 bases and J dropped 4 bases, with 17 bases sitting between them. Germline loops: CDR1 SGHAT, CDR2 FQNNGV. The CDR3 is 16 amino acids. CDR3: CASSSYEGGRNQPQHF. The DNA of the CDR3 is TGTGCCAGCAGCTCCTACGAGGGAGGGAGAAATCAGCCCCAGCATTTT.

The chain combines TRBV5-1 with TRBJ1-2; TRBD1 aligns across 10 bases. The germline V gene has CDR1 SGHRS and CDR2 YFSETQ. V was clipped by 4 bases and J by 4 bases; unmatched bases: 7. This CDR3 comprises 15 residues. The CDR3 region has the DNA TGCGCCAGCAGCCCAACGACAGGGGGCCTCTATGGCTACACCTTC. The encoded protein is CASSPTTGGLYGYTF.

V usage is TRBV7-3 and J usage is TRBJ1-1, with 7 nucleotides matching TRBD1. V trimming: 5 bases; J trimming: 4 bases; junction bases outside the gene matches: 4. Germline V gives CDR1 SGHTA, CDR2 FQGTGA. The CDR3 runs 13 residues. The CDR3 loop is CASSLYRGTEAFF. The CDR3 DNA follows: TGTGCCAGCAGCCTCTACAGGGGCACTGAAGCTTTCTTT.

CDR3 bases: TGTGCCAGCAGCGTTTCAGGTGCACCCGCTGGAAACACCATATATTTT. Protein sequence: CASSVSGAPAGNTIYF. The V gene is TRBV5-8, the J gene TRBJ1-3; D unresolved. Trimming shortened V by 4 bases and J by 2 bases, and 16 bases separated the two germline ends. The CDR3 length is 16 residues. Per the germline V gene, CDR1 is SGHTS and CDR2 is YDEGEE.